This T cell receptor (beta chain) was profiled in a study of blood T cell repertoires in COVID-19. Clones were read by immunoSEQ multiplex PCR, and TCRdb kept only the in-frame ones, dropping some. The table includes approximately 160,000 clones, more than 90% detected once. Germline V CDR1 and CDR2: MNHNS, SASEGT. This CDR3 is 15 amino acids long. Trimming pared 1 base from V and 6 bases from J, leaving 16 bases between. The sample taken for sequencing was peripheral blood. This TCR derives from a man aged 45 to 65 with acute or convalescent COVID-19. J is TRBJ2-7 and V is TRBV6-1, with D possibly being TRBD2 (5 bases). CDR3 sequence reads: CASSEGAGGGVEQYF. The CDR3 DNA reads TGTGCCAGCAGTGAAGGGGCAGGAGGTGGGGTCGAGCAGTACTTC.